A single sample gave rise to the 25 T cell receptor beta chains below, sequenced in a study of Graves' ophthalmopathy and Graves' hyperthyroidism. The sequenced template was RNA, covering the TCR beta CDR3 region. The library came from an HTBI-primed first-round RT-PCR and a second-round multiplex PCR. MiXCR, applied by TCRdb to the multiplex PCR reads, yields one record per CDR3 protein. The data show a few hundred thousand distinct CDR3 sequences, 35% to 45% seen once. The sequenced sample consisted of peripheral blood or thyroid tissue (not recorded which). Source of these receptors: an adult man with Graves' hyperthyroidism.

At least ten counts were recorded for this clonotype. The chain links TRBV20-1 to TRBJ1-2; D is ambiguous. The CDR3 has 12 amino acids. Looked up from germline, CDR1 is DFQATT and CDR2 is SNEGSKA (reference sequence). Trimming stripped 4 bases from V and 4 bases from J, with 10 bases between. The CDR3 is CSATGSSYGYTF. In nucleotides, the CDR3 is TGCAGTGCTACAGGTTCCAGCTATGGCTACACCTTC.

This clonotype was detected only a few times. This chain connects TRBV5-5 to TRBJ2-2; 12 nucleotides agree with TRBD2. The germline gives CDR1 SGHKS, CDR2 YYEKEE (reference sequence). The CDR3 spans 18 residues. Unmatched junction bases numbered 6, after V lost 2 bases and J lost 1 base. The CDR3 region is CASSLTLAGGQNTGELFF. The CDR3 DNA is TGTGCCAGCAGCTTAACCCTAGCGGGGGGGCAGAACACCGGGGAGCTGTTTTTT.

This clonotype came up many times. The chain joins TRBV18 to TRBJ2-7; D unresolved. Trimming shortened V by 3 bases and J by 1 base, and 13 bases separated the two germline ends. Germline V gene data show CDR1 as KGHSH and CDR2 as LQKENI. The CDR3 contains 15 residues. This CDR3 is CASSPLRIGSYEQYF. The CDR3 DNA reads as TGTGCCAGCTCACCTCTTAGGATCGGTTCCTACGAGCAGTACTTC.

The chain recombines TRBV29-1 with TRBJ1-1; D call uncertain. The CDR3 extends over 12 amino acids. In germline, CDR1 is SQVTM, CDR2 ANQGSEA. Here the CDR3 reads CSASSGNTEAFF. In DNA form, the CDR3 reads TGCAGTGCTAGCTCGGGGAACACTGAAGCTTTCTTT.

This clonotype was detected ten times or more. The chain combines TRBV19 with TRBJ1-3, with 7 positions matching TRBD1. Unmatched junction bases numbered 9, after V lost 6 bases and J lost 4 bases. Per the germline V gene, CDR1 is LNHDA and CDR2 is SQIVND (reference sequence). This CDR3 has 15 residues. CDR3 DNA: TGTGCCAGTAGCATCACAGGGGTATACGGAAACACCATATATTTT. The encoded protein is CASSITGVYGNTIYF.

Many counts were recorded for this clonotype. The chain uses TRBV5-1 and TRBJ1-3; D is perhaps TRBD1 (5 bases). V was trimmed by 4 bases and J by 0 bases, leaving 14 bases between them. Germline CDR1 and CDR2: SGHRS and YFSETQ. This CDR3 spans 16 amino acids. CDR3 coding DNA: TGCGCCAGCAGCACCGGGACTGACTACTCTGGAAACACCATATATTTT. This encodes CASSTGTDYSGNTIYF.

This chain connects TRBV7-2 to TRBJ2-7, with 11 bases matching TRBD1. The DNA end is a closer match to TRBJ2-1, so the J assignment may be wrong. The CDR3 loop spans 15 amino acids. The germline gives CDR1 SGHTA, CDR2 FQGNSA. In nucleotides, the CDR3 is TGTGCCAGCAGCTTCCGGGACAGGGGGGGCGTTGAGCAGTTCTTC. Its protein product is CASSFRDRGGVEQFF.

The CDR3 region has the DNA TGCAGCTTGGAGGGACAGGGCAAGGGGTACACCTTC. It encodes CSLEGQGKGYTF. The genes are TRBV29-1 and TRBJ1-2; 9 nucleotides line up with TRBD1. V lost 8 bases and J lost 11; bases outside the gene matches: 12. Germline loops: CDR1 SQVTM, CDR2 ANQGSEA. This CDR3 comprises 12 residues.

The chain has TRBV19 and TRBJ1-6; unclear D gene. V gave up 4 bases and J gave up 6 bases, with 10 bases separating them. This CDR3 is built from 14 residues. The germline V gene encodes CDR1 LNHDA and CDR2 SQIVND (reference sequence). The CDR3 protein is CASSTTFSNSPLHF. Here the CDR3 DNA reads TGTGCCAGTAGTACTACATTCTCTAATTCACCCCTCCACTTT.

The chain is built from TRBV7-2 and TRBJ1-4; 8 positions agree with TRBD1. Per germline, CDR1 SGHTA and CDR2 FQGNSA. With V trimmed by 5 bases and J by 6 bases, 11 bases remained unmatched. The CDR3 has 16 residues. DNA of the CDR3: TGTGCCAGCAGCGCCGGACAGGGCCGCCACGATGAAAAACTGTTTTTT. The encoded protein is CASSAGQGRHDEKLFF.

This clonotype has only a few counts. The chain carries TRBV2 and TRBJ1-2; 7 bases agree with TRBD1. CDR1 SNHLY and CDR2 FYNNEI come from the germline V gene. V lost 6 bases and J lost 0; bases outside the gene matches: 7. The CDR3 contains 15 residues. The CDR3 DNA sequence: TGTGCCAGCAGGAGGGGACAGTCAACTAACTATGGCTACACCTTC. Its translation is CASRRGQSTNYGYTF. Based on the CDR3 plus reference TRBV2 and TRBJ1-2, the full variable domain is EPEVTQTPSHQVTQMGQEVILRCVPISNHLYFYWYRQILGQKVEFLVSFYNNEISEKSEIFDDQFSVERPDGSNFTLKIRSTKLEDSAMYFCASRRGQSTNYGYTFGSGTRLTVV.

This clonotype was counted ten times or more. The rearrangement uses TRBV6-5 and TRBJ2-7; D call uncertain. Between the trimmed V and J ends, which lost 6 bases and 6 bases, there was a span of 18 bases. The CDR3 spans 14 residues. CDR1 and CDR2 from the germline V gene are MNHEY and SVGAGI. The CDR3 bases are TGTGCCAGCAGCCTTGGCAGGTACGGGTTCGAGCAGTACTTC. Translating it yields CASSLGRYGFEQYF.

The chain is built from TRBV19 and TRBJ1-1, with D maybe TRBD1 (6 bases). The V end was cut by 1 base, the J end by 14 bases, with 20 bases between. The CDR3 loop spans 14 amino acids. Germline values: CDR1 LNHDA, CDR2 SQIVND (reference sequence). CDR3 protein: CASSIGQGSVEQFF. In DNA, the CDR3 is TGTGCCAGTAGTATAGGGCAGGGGAGCGTTGAGCAGTTCTTT. The full variable domain, its missing parts supplied by reference TRBV19 and TRBJ1-1, is DGGITQSPKYLFRKEGQNVTLSCEQNLNHDAMYWYRQDPGQGLRLIYYSQIVNDFQKGDIAEGYSVSREKKESFPLTVTSAQKNPTAFYLCASSIGQGSVEQFFGQGTRLTVV.

This clonotype occurred many times. The J gene is TRBJ2-7, the V gene TRBV19; TRBD1 matches 10 bases. CDR1 and CDR2 (germline): LNHDA, SQIVND (reference sequence). The CDR3 runs 14 residues. V lost 8 bases, J lost 7 bases, and 11 bases stayed unmatched. Here the CDR3 DNA reads TGTGCCAGTTCTTCCGGGACAGGGGCTGGGGAGCAGTACTTC. Amino acids: CASSSGTGAGEQYF.

The chain recombines TRBV10-2 with TRBJ1-1; D possibly corresponds to TRBD1 (5 bases). Germline V gene data show CDR1 as WSHSY and CDR2 as SAAADI. Trimming cost V 10 bases and J 1 base, with 10 bases left between them. CDR3 length: 12 residues. The CDR3 reads CATAGRNTEAFF. CDR3 DNA sequence: TGCGCCACGGCGGGACGGAACACTGAAGCTTTCTTT.

J is TRBJ2-2 and V is TRBV2; 9 bases map to TRBD2. The J segment lost 3 bases and the V segment lost 8 bases, leaving 10 bases of the junction unmatched. Germline V lookup: CDR1 SNHLY, CDR2 FYNNEI. The CDR3 loop spans 16 amino acids. The CDR3 DNA reads as TGTGCCAGCCGACACGCTAGCGGGATTTACACCGGGGAGCTGTTTTTT. It is translated as CASRHASGIYTGELFF.

This clonotype was detected many times. The chain employs TRBV20-1 and TRBJ1-6; D is unclear. CDR3 size: 14 residues. V was shortened by 3 bases and J by 0 bases, with 6 bases between the two germline ends. Germline V gene sequence: CDR1 DFQATT, CDR2 SNEGSKA (reference sequence). CDR3 bases: TGCAGTGCTAGTAGGAGCTCCTATAATTCACCCCTCCACTTT. This encodes CSASRSSYNSPLHF.

With respect to this clonotype: At one end the junction does not follow the germline gene, possibly because of a read error. This chain joins TRBV19 and TRBJ2-7; TRBD2 matches at 7 bases. Germline values: CDR1 LNHDA, CDR2 SQIVND (reference sequence). The CDR3 sequence is 13 residues long. CDR3 region: CASSPPGGYGQYF. CDR3 DNA sequence: TGTGCCAGTAGCCCCCCGGGGGGTTACGGGCAGTACTTC.

This clonotype was recorded many times. The J gene is TRBJ1-1, the V gene TRBV10-3, with a possible D match to TRBD1 (5 bases). In germline, CDR1 is ENHRY, CDR2 SYGVKD. The CDR3 contains 14 residues. V was pared by 6 bases and J by 1 base, with 12 bases between. The CDR3: CAIRASTGNTEAFF. The CDR3 DNA is TGTGCCATCAGGGCGAGCACAGGGAACACTGAAGCTTTCTTT.

V gene TRBV5-1 combines with J gene TRBJ2-2; D not certain. The CDR3 covers 14 residues. The germline V and J ends were trimmed by 0 bases and 7 bases, with 10 bases remaining between them. Germline V gene data show CDR1 as SGHRS and CDR2 as YFSETQ. The CDR3 DNA sequence: TGCGCCAGCAGCTTGGCCATTTCATTCGGGGAGCTGTTTTTT. The encoded protein is CASSLAISFGELFF. Based on the CDR3 plus reference TRBV5-1 and TRBJ2-2, the full variable domain is KAGVTQTPRYLIKTRGQQVTLSCSPISGHRSVSWYQQTPGQGLQFLFEYFSETQRNKGNFPGRFSGRQFSNSRSEMNVSTLELGDSALYLCASSLAISFGELFFGEGSRLTVL.

This clonotype occurred a few times. The V gene is TRBV19, the J gene TRBJ1-2; 9 bases match TRBD1. The germline CDR1 and CDR2 sequences are LNHDA and SQIVND (reference sequence). Trimming at V came to 9 bases and at J to 1 base, leaving 15 bases not matched to a gene. The CDR3 is made up of 17 amino acids. CDR3 sequence (DNA): TGTGCCAGCAGAGCGGACAGGGGTTCCGCATTTAACTATGGCTACACCTTC. Translation gives CASRADRGSAFNYGYTF.

The rearrangement links TRBV12-3 or TRBV12-4 to TRBJ2-5; TRBD1 might be the D (6 bases). Between the trimmed V and J ends, which lost 6 bases and 9 bases, there was a span of 23 bases. The CDR3 has 15 residues. CDR3 amino acids: CASSRGGTAGQPQYF. The CDR3 DNA follows: TGTGCCAGCAGCCGTGGGGGCACAGCCGGTCAGCCCCAGTACTTC.

Details on this clonotype: It may be a read error: a sequence one base away is much more abundant. This chain joins TRBV25-1 and TRBJ1-5, with TRBD1 matching over 8 bases. Looked up from germline, CDR1 is MGHDK and CDR2 is SYGVNS. This CDR3 comprises 15 residues. The J segment lost 9 bases and the V segment lost 6 bases, leaving 13 bases of the junction unmatched. CDR3 DNA: TGTGCCAGCAGGATGGGGACAGGTCTAATTGCGCCCCAGCATTTT. This codes for CASRMGTGLIAPQHF. Full variable domain (rest looked up from reference TRBV25-1 and TRBJ1-5): EADIYQTPRYLVIGTGKKITLECSQTMGHDKMYWYQQDPGMELHLIHYSYGVNSTEKGDLSSESTVSRIRTEHFPLTLESARPSHTSQYLCASRMGTGLIAPQHFGDGTRLSIL.

This chain connects TRBV29-1 to TRBJ2-7; 13 bases line up with TRBD2. Per germline, CDR1 SQVTM and CDR2 ANQGSEA. This CDR3 has 14 residues. The junction had 4 bases not matched to a gene; V was cut back by 6 bases and J by 2 bases. The CDR3 nucleotides are TGCAGCGTACTAGCGGGAGGGCCCGCCTACGAGCAGTACTTC. Translating gives CSVLAGGPAYEQYF.

In this sample, this clonotype turned up many times. The rearrangement links TRBV2 to TRBJ1-6, with TRBD1 identical over 10 bases. The CDR3 is made up of 15 amino acids. Looked up from germline, CDR1 is SNHLY and CDR2 is FYNNEI. Germline trimming cut 3 bases from V and 8 bases from J; bases unmatched to any gene: 4. The CDR3 region is CASSEDGQGDSPLHF. CDR3 bases: TGTGCCAGCAGTGAGGACGGACAGGGGGATTCACCCCTCCACTTT.